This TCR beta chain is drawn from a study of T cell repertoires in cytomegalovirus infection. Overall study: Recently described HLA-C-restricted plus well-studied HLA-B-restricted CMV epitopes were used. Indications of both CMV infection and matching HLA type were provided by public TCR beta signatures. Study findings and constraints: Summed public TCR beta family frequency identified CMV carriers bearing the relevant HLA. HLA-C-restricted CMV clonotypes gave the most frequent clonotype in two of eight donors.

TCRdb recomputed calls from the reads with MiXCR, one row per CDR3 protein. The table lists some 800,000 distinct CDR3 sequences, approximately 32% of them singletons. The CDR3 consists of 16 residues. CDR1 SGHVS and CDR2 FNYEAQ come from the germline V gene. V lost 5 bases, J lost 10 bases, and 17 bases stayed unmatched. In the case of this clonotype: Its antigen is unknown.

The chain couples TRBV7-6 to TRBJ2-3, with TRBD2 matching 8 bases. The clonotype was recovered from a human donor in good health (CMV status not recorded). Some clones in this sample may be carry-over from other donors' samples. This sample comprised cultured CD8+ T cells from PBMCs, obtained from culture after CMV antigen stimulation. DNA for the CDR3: TGTGCCAGCAGCCCCCAAAGGGGACTAGAGTCTCTTTCGCAGTATTTT. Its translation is CASSPQRGLESLSQYF.